This TCR beta chain was observed in a study of shared clonotypes between healthy human individuals. CDR3 size: 14 residues. Germline V gene sequence: CDR1 MDHEN, CDR2 SYDVKM. V was clipped by 4 bases and J by 1 base, with 10 bases between them. Only Caucasian adults living in Nashville, Tennessee made up the donor group. Researchers partitioned CD4+ cells into CD45RA+ naive and CD45RA-negative memory subsets. Deep-level running was used for the assay. Assay used: immunoSEQ multiplex PCR; TCRdb lists only in-frame clones, some missing. The sample shows over 850,000 clones, 75% to 80% of them seen only once.

The sequenced sample was memory CD4+ T cells from PBMCs. Subset meaning: CD45RA-negative fraction. This chain links TRBV28 with TRBJ1-1; D gene unclear. The receptor comes from a man between 18 and 35 years old in good health. Some clones in this sample may be carry-over from other donors' samples. The chain's CDR3 is CASSWYSRNTEAFF. CDR3 bases: TGTGCCAGCAGTTGGTACAGCAGGAACACTGAAGCTTTCTTT.